A single sample is the source of the 10 T cell receptor beta chains below, sequenced in a study of blood T cell repertoires in COVID-19 (dated by TCRdb to the early 2020s). The library was obtained by the immunoSEQ multiplex PCR assay. Drawn from immuneACCESS, this table holds only the in-frame rearrangements with V and J called that TCRdb kept. Clones are partly lost; checked studies trace under half to an unresolved V gene and leave the rest unexplained. Across this sample there are approximately 100,000 clones, with approximately 85% seen only once. The ten largest clones represent 2.1% of the sample. Source material: peripheral blood. These receptors all stem from a human donor in a cohort sampled during active COVID-19.

The chain joins TRBV28 to TRBJ2-2, with 9 bases lining up with TRBD2. From germline, CDR1 is MDHEN and CDR2 SYDVKM. With V trimmed by 5 bases and J by 1 base, 8 bases remained unmatched. This CDR3 has 17 amino acids. The CDR3 spells CASSQLTSGMNTGELFF. DNA of the CDR3: TGTGCCAGCAGTCAACTGACTAGCGGAATGAACACCGGGGAGCTGTTTTTT.

This sequence joins TRBV5-1 and TRBJ1-1; TRBD1 might be the D (6 bases). Germline loops: CDR1 SGHRS, CDR2 YFSETQ. This CDR3 has 13 amino acids. Between the trimmed V and J ends, which lost 4 bases and 1 base, there was a span of 8 bases. This CDR3 reads CASSEQGNTEAFF. As DNA, the CDR3 is TGCGCCAGCAGCGAACAGGGGAACACTGAAGCTTTCTTT.

The CDR3: CASSPVLGEGDSEKLFF. The CDR3 region has the DNA TGTGCCAGCAGTCCCGTTTTGGGGGAGGGAGACAGCGAAAAACTGTTTTTT. This chain connects TRBV7-6 to TRBJ1-4; a possible D gene is TRBD1 (5 bases). Deletions cut 6 bases from V and 8 bases from J, with 25 bases between. This CDR3 is 17 amino acids long. CDR1 is SGHVS and CDR2 is FNYEAQ in the germline V gene.

The V call is TRBV13, the J call TRBJ2-3, with 10 bases lining up with TRBD2. This CDR3 is 17 amino acids long. With 5 bases clipped from V and 2 bases from J, the junction kept 10 bases outside the gene matches. Per the germline V gene, CDR1 is PRHDT and CDR2 is FYEKMQ (reference sequence). DNA for the CDR3: TGTGCCAGCAGCCCCTGGGGAGCGGGAGGGCCCACAGATACGCAGTATTTT. Translating it yields CASSPWGAGGPTDTQYF.

The chain employs TRBV28 and TRBJ2-7, with a weak D call TRBD2 (5 bases). This CDR3 comprises 13 residues. V shed 7 bases and J shed 6 bases, with 16 bases lying between them. Germline V gives CDR1 MDHEN, CDR2 SYDVKM. The CDR3 nucleotides read TGTGCCAGCACCATCGGGGAAGGCAGCGAGCAGTACTTC. Its protein product is CASTIGEGSEQYF.

The chain recombines TRBV2 with TRBJ2-5, with 12 bases matching TRBD1. Germline CDR1 SNHLY, CDR2 FYNNEI. Trimming at V came to 6 bases and at J to 7 bases, leaving 9 bases not matched to a gene. The CDR3 has 15 residues. The CDR3, as DNA: TGTGCCAGCAGAACCGGGACAGGGGGCGAAGCGACCCAGTACTTC. As protein: CASRTGTGGEATQYF.

The rearrangement joins TRBV6-2 or TRBV6-3 to TRBJ2-7; 7 bases align to TRBD2. The length of the CDR3 is 16 residues. J gave up 0 bases and V 4 bases, and 9 bases lay outside the gene matches. The germline V gene has CDR1 MNHEY and CDR2 SVGEGT. DNA for the CDR3: TGTGCCAGCAGTTCCTTGCACCGCGGGAGCTCCTACGAGCAGTACTTC. Encoded protein: CASSSLHRGSSYEQYF.

This chain connects TRBV3-1 (or the pseudogene TRBV3-2) to TRBJ2-2; D may be TRBD2 (6 bases). This CDR3 spans 17 amino acids. CDR1 LGHDT and CDR2 YNNKEL come from the germline V gene (reference sequence). Between the trimmed V and J ends, which lost 6 bases and 4 bases, there was a span of 21 bases. CDR3 sequence: CASSPTGLLRVTGELFF. CDR3 sequence (DNA): TGTGCCAGCAGTCCGACGGGACTCCTACGGGTCACCGGGGAGCTGTTTTTT.

The chain employs TRBV28 and TRBJ2-3; 13 nucleotides align to TRBD2. CDR1 MDHEN and CDR2 SYDVKM come from the germline V gene. Trimming removed 10 bases from V and 11 bases from J; junction bases left unmatched: 12. The CDR3 extends over 14 amino acids. DNA for the CDR3: TGTGCCACCCAAGGACTAGCGGGGGCCAGGGGGCAGTATTTT. The encoded protein is CATQGLAGARGQYF.

The J gene is TRBJ2-6, the V gene TRBV27; D not resolved. The CDR3 has 16 residues. Per the germline V gene, CDR1 is MNHEY and CDR2 is SMNVEV (reference sequence). V lost 5 bases, J lost 0 bases, and 11 bases lay in between. The CDR3 reads CASSIITDSGANVLTF. The DNA for the CDR3 is TGTGCCAGCAGTATAATAACAGACTCTGGGGCCAACGTCCTGACTTTC.